This note documents a single T cell receptor beta chain sequence. What it binds is not known. These data originate in a study of blood T cells in healthy people across ages. Study as a whole: Template-switching capture recovered about one barcoded beta molecule per two T cells. Findings and caveats of the study: The study regarded diversity estimates from one million T cells as underestimates.

V lost 3 bases, J lost 6 bases, and 20 bases lay in between. Germline V gives CDR1 SGHVS, CDR2 FNYEAQ. The CDR3 consists of 16 residues. Primed by a sample-barcoded 5' primer and a J-beta primer mix, a second PCR proceeded for 7 to 11 cycles. TCRdb independently ran MiXCR on the 5' RACE reads; one entry per CDR3 protein. Found here are around 1.5 million distinct CDR3 sequences, 45% to 70% of them singletons; the top ten hold 6.5% to 8.5%. The individuals who served as donors were healthy Caucasians living in Russia, aged roughly 6 to 90. At least 7 million PBMCs were isolated per sample. Specimen: blood. This chain joins TRBV7-6 and TRBJ1-2; D perhaps matches TRBD1 (5 bases). This clonotype was sampled from a man younger than 35 in good health. Here the CDR3 DNA reads TGTGCCAGCAGCTTCAACCGGGACCTGCGAATGGATGGCTACACCTTC. This encodes CASSFNRDLRMDGYTF.